Presented here are 20 T cell receptor beta chains from one specimen sequenced in a study of T cells in Graves' hyperthyroidism and ophthalmopathy. RNA transcripts served as the template for amplifying TCR beta CDR3 regions. The HTBI primer set was used in a first-round RT-PCR of the TCR CDR3. TCRdb analysed the multiplex PCR reads with MiXCR anew, one entry per CDR3 protein. Among approximately 690,000 distinct CDR3 sequences listed, about 15% were seen once. Sequenced: blood. Source of these receptors: a woman in her fifties or sixties with Graves' ophthalmopathy.

At least ten counts were recorded for this clonotype. J is TRBJ2-7 and V is TRBV12-3 or TRBV12-4, with 12 bases lining up with TRBD2. Trimming took 6 bases from V and 5 from J; bases not matched to a gene: 14. The CDR3 is made up of 17 amino acids. The CDR3 here is CASSLAATSGRVNEQYF. CDR3 DNA sequence: TGTGCCAGCAGCCTTGCGGCGACTAGCGGGAGAGTAAACGAGCAGTACTTC.

This clonotype was counted ten times or more. This sequence joins TRBV2 and TRBJ1-1; D call uncertain. Between the trimmed V and J ends, which lost 0 bases and 1 base, there was a span of 12 bases. The CDR3 is 16 amino acids. Germline CDR1 reads SNHLY; CDR2 reads FYNNEI. The CDR3 spells CASSEALHVGNTEAFF. CDR3 sequence (DNA): TGTGCCAGCAGTGAAGCGCTTCATGTTGGGAACACTGAAGCTTTCTTT.

This clonotype was seen ten or more times. The chain uses TRBV12-3 or TRBV12-4 and TRBJ1-5; D is ambiguous. Trimming stripped 2 bases from V and 2 bases from J, with 7 bases between. The CDR3 consists of 14 residues. The CDR3: CASSLKVRNQPQHF. DNA of the CDR3: TGTGCCAGCAGTTTAAAGGTACGCAATCAGCCCCAGCATTTT.

The sample holds a few counts of this clonotype. The chain is built from TRBV24-1 and TRBJ1-5, with D possibly being TRBD1 (5 bases). The germline CDR1 and CDR2 sequences are KGHDR and SFDVKD. The CDR3 contains 15 residues. V was cut by 3 bases and J by 2 bases, with 10 bases left in between. DNA for the CDR3: TGTGCCACCAGTGATACCCGAGGGGGCAATCAGCCCCAGCATTTT. This gives the protein CATSDTRGGNQPQHF.

There are a few counts of this clonotype. A read error is possible here, since a much larger clone lies one base away. This chain links TRBV18 with TRBJ1-5; D is uncertain. Germline CDR1 reads KGHSH; CDR2 reads LQKENI. The CDR3 extends over 14 amino acids. The CDR3 is CANSPRGGNQPQHF. CDR3 sequence (DNA): TGTGCCAACTCACCACGAGGAGGCAATCAGCCCCAGCATTTT.

In its sample, this clonotype was seen many times. CDR3 DNA: TGCGCCAGCAGCACCCAGGGTAGGGCATTGAACACTGAAGCTTTCTTT. It translates to CASSTQGRALNTEAFF. The chain joins TRBV5-1 to TRBJ1-1; a possible D gene is TRBD1 (5 bases). The CDR3 is 16 amino acids. The germline V and J ends were trimmed by 4 bases and 0 bases, with 16 bases remaining between them. The germline gives CDR1 SGHRS, CDR2 YFSETQ.

This clonotype has just a few counts. The V call is TRBV5-8, the J call TRBJ2-7; D might be TRBD2 (7 bases). The V gene lost 2 bases and the J gene lost 0 bases, with 12 bases spanning the gap. The CDR3 runs to 15 residues. The germline CDR1 and CDR2 sequences are SGHTS and YDEGEE. The CDR3 DNA sequence: TGTGCCAGCAGCTTTGGGAGGGGGAACTCCTACGAGCAGTACTTC. Encoded protein: CASSFGRGNSYEQYF.

This chain connects TRBV7-3 to TRBJ2-3; 8 nucleotides line up with TRBD2. Germline CDR1 SGHTA, CDR2 FQGTGA. The CDR3 has 16 amino acids. The junction had 13 bases not matched to a gene; V was cut back by 4 bases and J by 7 bases. The CDR3 nucleotides read TGTGCCAGCAGCTACCTCGCGGGAGGAGAGGCGAATACGCAGTATTTT. It is translated as CASSYLAGGEANTQYF.

The rearrangement joins TRBV14 to TRBJ2-3; D is perhaps TRBD1 (6 bases). CDR1 and CDR2 from the germline V gene are SGHDN and FVKESK. Trimming took 0 bases from V and 2 from J, leaving 9 bases between them. The CDR3 contains 15 residues. The chain's CDR3 is CASSQELGATDTQYF. In nucleotides, the CDR3 is TGTGCCAGCAGCCAAGAATTGGGGGCCACAGATACGCAGTATTTT.

This clonotype showed up many times. The chain is built from TRBV10-3 and TRBJ1-1, with D maybe TRBD1 (5 bases). Deletions cut 8 bases from V and 8 bases from J, with 9 bases between. The CDR3 runs 10 residues. From germline, CDR1 is ENHRY and CDR2 SYGVKD. CDR3 loop: CAIGTDEAFF. The DNA for the CDR3 is TGTGCCATCGGGACGGACGAAGCTTTCTTT.

This clonotype occurred many times. The gene calls are TRBV6-2 or TRBV6-3 and TRBJ2-7; perhaps TRBD1 as D (6 bases). The CDR3 is 15 amino acids. In germline, CDR1 is MNHEY, CDR2 SVGEGT. Trimming pared 5 bases from V and 5 bases from J, leaving 19 bases between. CDR3 nucleotides: TGTGCCAGCAGTAAAGGGACAAGGAGCCTGGACGAGCAGTACTTC. It yields the protein CASSKGTRSLDEQYF.

The chain combines TRBV20-1 with TRBJ1-1, with TRBD1 identical over 8 bases. The CDR3 runs to 20 residues. CDR1 and CDR2 (germline): DFQATT, SNEGSKA (reference sequence). The ends lost 3 bases at V and 2 bases at J; junction bases unmatched: 23. The CDR3 region has the DNA TGCAGTGCTAGGGCCGATGCGGACATAAGTTTGGACAGGGCTAACACTGAAGCTTTCTTT. Translation: CSARADADISLDRANTEAFF.

This clonotype was counted at least ten times. V usage is TRBV12-3 or TRBV12-4 and J usage is TRBJ2-7; TRBD1 agrees at 7 bases. After removal of 5 bases from V and 7 bases from J, the junction contained 11 bases not matched to a gene. CDR3 length equals 14 residues. The CDR3 sequence is CASSPIGTVGEQYF. The CDR3 DNA reads as TGTGCCAGCAGTCCTATCGGGACAGTGGGAGAGCAGTACTTC.

This chain links TRBV28 with TRBJ2-7; D call uncertain. This CDR3 has 12 residues. The V gene lost 4 bases and the J gene lost 4 bases, with 8 bases spanning the gap. The germline V gene has CDR1 MDHEN and CDR2 SYDVKM. The CDR3 DNA reads as TGTGCCAGCAGTTCCCAGCCGTACGAGCAGTACTTC. Translating gives CASSSQPYEQYF.

V usage is TRBV7-8 and J usage is TRBJ2-1, with TRBD2 matching 9 bases. The CDR3 spans 17 residues. CDR1 and CDR2 (germline): SGHVS, FQNEAQ. Losses at the gene ends were 1 base for V and 8 bases for J; bases not matched to a gene: 12. CDR3 in amino acids: CASSLVGVAGGSDEQFF. In nucleotides, the CDR3 is TGTGCCAGCAGCTTAGTTGGGGTGGCGGGAGGGAGTGATGAGCAGTTCTTC. The entire variable domain, with the rest obtained from reference TRBV7-8 and TRBJ2-1, is as follows: GAGVSQSPRYKVAKRGQDVALRCDPISGHVSLFWYQQALGQGPEFLTYFQNEAQLDKSGLPSDRFFAERPEGSVSTLKIQRTQQEDSAVYLCASSLVGVAGGSDEQFFGPGTRLTVL.

The sample holds a few counts of this clonotype. V usage is TRBV6-2 or TRBV6-3 and J usage is TRBJ1-1; 8 bases match TRBD1. V trimming: 5 bases; J trimming: 2 bases; junction bases outside the gene matches: 7. Looked up from germline, CDR1 is MNHEY and CDR2 is SVGEGT. The length of the CDR3 is 15 residues. This chain's CDR3 is CASSRRDRRNTEAFF. For the CDR3, the DNA is TGTGCCAGCAGTAGGAGGGACAGGAGAAACACTGAAGCTTTCTTT.

V and J are TRBV13 and TRBJ2-7; the D call may be TRBD1 or TRBD2 (6 bases each). This CDR3 is 17 amino acids long. The V gene's germline CDR1 is PRHDT and CDR2 FYEKMQ (reference sequence). V shed 5 bases and J shed 2 bases, with 22 bases lying between them. CDR3 amino acids: CASSRRELGARTYEQYF. The CDR3 DNA sequence: TGTGCCAGCAGCCGCCGGGAGTTGGGGGCGCGAACCTACGAGCAGTACTTC.

This clonotype has only a few counts. The chain couples TRBV6-5 to TRBJ1-5, with D hard to call. This CDR3 is 14 amino acids long. Trimming took 6 bases from V and 0 from J, leaving 9 bases between them. The germline gives CDR1 MNHEY, CDR2 SVGAGI. The DNA for the CDR3 is TGTGCCAGCAGGTTACAGCATAGCAATCAGCCCCAGCATTTT. Protein: CASRLQHSNQPQHF.

This clonotype was found many times. The V call is TRBV12-3 or TRBV12-4, the J call TRBJ1-2; no clear D gene. The length of the CDR3 is 11 residues. V was trimmed by 1 base and J by 7 bases, leaving 4 bases between them. The CDR3 bases are TGTGCCAGCAGTTTAGGGTTTGGCTACACCTTC. This translates into CASSLGFGYTF.

Many counts were recorded for this clonotype. V and J are TRBV6-1 and TRBJ1-2; D unclear. The CDR3 consists of 13 residues. From germline, CDR1 is MNHNS and CDR2 SASEGT. Trimming cost V 5 bases and J 5 bases, with 12 bases left between them. CDR3 DNA: TGTGCCAGCAGTTATACCCGTGCGTATGGCTACACCTTC. Protein: CASSYTRAYGYTF.